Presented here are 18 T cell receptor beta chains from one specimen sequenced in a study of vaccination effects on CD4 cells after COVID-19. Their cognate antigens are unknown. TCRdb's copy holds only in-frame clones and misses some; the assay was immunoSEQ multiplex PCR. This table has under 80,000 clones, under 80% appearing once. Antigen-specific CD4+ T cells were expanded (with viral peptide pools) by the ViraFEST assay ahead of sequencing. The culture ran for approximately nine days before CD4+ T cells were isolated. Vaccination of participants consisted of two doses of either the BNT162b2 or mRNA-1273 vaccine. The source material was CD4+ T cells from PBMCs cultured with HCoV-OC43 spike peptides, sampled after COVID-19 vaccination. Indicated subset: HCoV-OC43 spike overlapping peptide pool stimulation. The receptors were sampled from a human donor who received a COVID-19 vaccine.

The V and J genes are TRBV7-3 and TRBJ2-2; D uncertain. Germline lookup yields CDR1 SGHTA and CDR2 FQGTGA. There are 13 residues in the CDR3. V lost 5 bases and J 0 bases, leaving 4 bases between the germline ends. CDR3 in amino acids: CASSRTNTGELFF. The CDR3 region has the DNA TGTGCCAGCAGCCGTACGAACACCGGGGAGCTGTTTTTT.

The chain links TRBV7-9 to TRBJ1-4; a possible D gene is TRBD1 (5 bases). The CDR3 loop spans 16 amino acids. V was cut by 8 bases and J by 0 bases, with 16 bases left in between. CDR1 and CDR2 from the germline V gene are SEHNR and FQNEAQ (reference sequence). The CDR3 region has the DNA TGTGCCAGCTCCGGGGCAGGGCTAGCAACTAATGAAAAACTGTTTTTT. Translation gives CASSGAGLATNEKLFF.

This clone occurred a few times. CDR3 bases: TGTGCCTGGAGGGTAGGCAATCAGCCCCAGCATTTT. Its protein product is CAWRVGNQPQHF. The chain links TRBV30 to TRBJ1-5; the D is unclear. The CDR3 spans 12 residues. V lost 3 bases to trimming and J lost 2 bases, with 5 bases between them. Germline CDR1 GTSNPN, CDR2 SVGIG (reference sequence).

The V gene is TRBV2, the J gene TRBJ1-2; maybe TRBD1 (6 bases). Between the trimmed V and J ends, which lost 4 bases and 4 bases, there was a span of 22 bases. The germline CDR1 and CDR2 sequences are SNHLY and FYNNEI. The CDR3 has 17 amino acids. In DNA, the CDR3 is TGTGCCAGCAGTGGGTGGGACACACGACGCTCGTTCTATGGCTACACCTTC. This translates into CASSGWDTRRSFYGYTF.

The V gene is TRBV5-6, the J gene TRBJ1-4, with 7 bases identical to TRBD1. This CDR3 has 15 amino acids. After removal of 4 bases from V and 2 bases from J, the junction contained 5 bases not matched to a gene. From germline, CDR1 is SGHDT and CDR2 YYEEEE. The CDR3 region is CASSPSTGTNEKLFF. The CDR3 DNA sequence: TGTGCCAGCAGCCCCTCGACAGGGACTAATGAAAAACTGTTTTTT.

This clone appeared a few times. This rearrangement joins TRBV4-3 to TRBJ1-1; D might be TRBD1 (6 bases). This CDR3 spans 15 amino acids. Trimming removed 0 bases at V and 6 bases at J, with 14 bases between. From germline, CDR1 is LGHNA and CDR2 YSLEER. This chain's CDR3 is CASSQEEQGLAEAFF. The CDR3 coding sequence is TGCGCCAGCAGCCAAGAGGAACAGGGTCTTGCTGAAGCTTTCTTT.

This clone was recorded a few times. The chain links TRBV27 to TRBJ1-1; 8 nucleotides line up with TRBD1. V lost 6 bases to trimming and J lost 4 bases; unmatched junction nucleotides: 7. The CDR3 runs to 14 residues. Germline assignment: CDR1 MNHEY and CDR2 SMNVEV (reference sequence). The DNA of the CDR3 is TGTGCCAGCAGCCTCGCTGACAGGGGCACTGAAGCTTTCTTT. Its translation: CASSLADRGTEAFF.

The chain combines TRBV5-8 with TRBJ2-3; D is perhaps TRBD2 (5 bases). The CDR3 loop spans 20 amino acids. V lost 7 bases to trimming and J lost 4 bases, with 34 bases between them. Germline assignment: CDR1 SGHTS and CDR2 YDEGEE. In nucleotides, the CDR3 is TGTGCCAGCCCGGTTAATCCCGTCCCGGGGAACTCGATTTCTCCAGATACGCAGTATTTT. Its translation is CASPVNPVPGNSISPDTQYF.

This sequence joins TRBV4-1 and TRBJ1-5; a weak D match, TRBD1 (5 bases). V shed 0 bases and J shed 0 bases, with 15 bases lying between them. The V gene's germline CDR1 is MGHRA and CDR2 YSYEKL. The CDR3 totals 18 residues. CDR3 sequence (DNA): TGCGCCAGCAGCCAAGATAGGCTCGGAGGGGTTAGCAATCAGCCCCAGCATTTT. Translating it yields CASSQDRLGGVSNQPQHF.

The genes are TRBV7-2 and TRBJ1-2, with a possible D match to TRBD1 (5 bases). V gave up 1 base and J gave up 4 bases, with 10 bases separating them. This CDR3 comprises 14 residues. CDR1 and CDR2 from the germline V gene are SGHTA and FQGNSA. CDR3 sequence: CASSLVAGTYGYTF. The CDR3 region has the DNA TGTGCCAGCAGCTTAGTAGCGGGGACCTATGGCTACACCTTC.

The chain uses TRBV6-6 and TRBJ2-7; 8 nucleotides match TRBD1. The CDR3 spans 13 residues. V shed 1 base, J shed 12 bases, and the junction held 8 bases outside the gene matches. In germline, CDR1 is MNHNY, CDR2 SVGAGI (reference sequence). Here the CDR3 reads CASSYYQGAQPYV. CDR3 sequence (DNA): TGTGCCAGCAGTTACTATCAGGGGGCGCAGCCGTACGTC.

The CDR3 loop is CASSLYVGTGGETQYF. CDR3 in DNA: TGTGCCAGCAGTTTATACGTCGGGACAGGGGGGGAGACCCAGTACTTC. The chain carries TRBV27 and TRBJ2-5, with 11 bases that match TRBD1. The CDR3 runs 16 residues. Per germline, CDR1 MNHEY and CDR2 SMNVEV (reference sequence). V trimming: 1 base; J trimming: 5 bases; junction bases outside the gene matches: 6.

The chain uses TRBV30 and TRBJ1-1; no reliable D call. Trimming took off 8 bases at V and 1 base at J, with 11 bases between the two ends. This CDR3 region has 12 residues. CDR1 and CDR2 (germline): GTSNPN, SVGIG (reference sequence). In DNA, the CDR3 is TGTGCCGCAAGACCAGGGAACACTGAAGCTTTCTTT. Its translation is CAARPGNTEAFF.

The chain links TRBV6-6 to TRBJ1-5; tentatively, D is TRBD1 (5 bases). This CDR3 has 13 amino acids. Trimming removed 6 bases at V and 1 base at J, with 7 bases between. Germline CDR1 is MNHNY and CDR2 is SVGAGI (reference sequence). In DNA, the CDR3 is TGTGCCAGCAGCGACAGAAGCAATCAGCCCCAGCATTTT. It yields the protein CASSDRSNQPQHF.

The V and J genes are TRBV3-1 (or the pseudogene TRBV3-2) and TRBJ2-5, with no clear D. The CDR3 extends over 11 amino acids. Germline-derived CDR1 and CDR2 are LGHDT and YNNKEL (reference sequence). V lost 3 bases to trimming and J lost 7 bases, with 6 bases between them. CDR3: CASSQARTQYF. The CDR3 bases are TGTGCCAGCAGCCAGGCTAGGACCCAGTACTTC.

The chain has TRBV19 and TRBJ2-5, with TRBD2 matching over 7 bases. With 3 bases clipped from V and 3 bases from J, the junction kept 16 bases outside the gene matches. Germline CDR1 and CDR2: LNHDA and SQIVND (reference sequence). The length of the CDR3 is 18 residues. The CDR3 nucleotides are TGTGCCAGTAGTATTAATGTGGGGACTAACCGTAAAAAAGAGACCCAGTACTTC. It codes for CASSINVGTNRKKETQYF.

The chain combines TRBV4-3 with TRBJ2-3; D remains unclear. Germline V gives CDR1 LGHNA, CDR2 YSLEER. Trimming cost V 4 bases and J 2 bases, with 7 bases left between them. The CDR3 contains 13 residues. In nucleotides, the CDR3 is TGCGCCAGCAGCCCGAAGTTCACAGATACGCAGTATTTT. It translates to CASSPKFTDTQYF.

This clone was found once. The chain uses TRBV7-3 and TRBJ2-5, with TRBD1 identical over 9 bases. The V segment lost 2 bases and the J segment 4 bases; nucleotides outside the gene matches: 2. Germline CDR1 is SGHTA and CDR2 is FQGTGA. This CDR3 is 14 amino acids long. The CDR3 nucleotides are TGTGCCAGCAGCTTAGGACAGGGGTCAGAGACCCAGTACTTC. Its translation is CASSLGQGSETQYF. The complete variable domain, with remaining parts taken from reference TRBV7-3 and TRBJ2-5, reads GAGVSQTPSNKVTEKGKYVELRCDPISGHTALYWYRQSLGQGPEFLIYFQGTGAADDSGLPNDRFFAVRPEGSVSTLKIQRTERGDSAVYLCASSLGQGSETQYFGPGTRLLVL.